A single T cell receptor (beta chain) is shown here with its context. These data originate in a study of blood T cell repertoires in COVID-19. The CDR3 is 13 amino acids. Trimming at V came to 2 bases and at J to 7 bases, leaving 5 bases not matched to a gene. The germline V gene has CDR1 GTSNPN and CDR2 SVGIG (reference sequence). Generated by immunoSEQ multiplex PCR, the TCRdb table keeps only in-frame clones and is missing some. Seen here are 270,000 or so clones, approximately 90% observed once, and the top ten hold 2.3%. The clonotype was recovered from a woman in her 40s with acute COVID-19. This chain links TRBV30 with TRBJ1-2, with 9 bases identical to TRBD1. The sample was PBMCs or T cells enriched from blood (not recorded which). The CDR3 here is CAWSLGQGGGYTF. The CDR3 DNA reads as TGTGCCTGGAGTCTGGGACAGGGAGGTGGCTACACCTTC.